This T cell receptor beta chain was captured by sequencing in a study of shared clonotypes between healthy human individuals. Study background: Two women and three men aged 18 to 49 served as donors.

Only in-frame clones appear in the TCRdb table, and some are missing; sequencing was by immunoSEQ multiplex PCR. The sample gives roughly 650,000 clones, around 96% of which show up once; 0.11% is in the top ten. Regarding the study as a whole: It was observed that roughly 5.5% of naive CD4 clonotypes were shared across four donors.

This clone was recorded only once. Antigen: not known. CDR1 is MNHEY and CDR2 is SMNVEV in the germline V gene (reference sequence). The CDR3 spans 17 residues. The V end lost 9 bases, the J end lost 1 base, and 21 bases lay between the germline ends. Naive CD8 cells lacked CD45RO, underwent positive selection for CCR7 and left out terminally differentiated effector memory CD45RA+ cells. The chain recombines TRBV27 with TRBJ2-2; D not certain. The TCR comes from a woman in her 30s in good health. Sequencing was done on a sample of naive CD8+ T cells sorted from blood. As DNA, the CDR3 is TGTGCCAGTAAAGACAACGGGCTGACAAAGAACACCGGGGAGCTGTTTTTT. Translated, it gives CASKDNGLTKNTGELFF.